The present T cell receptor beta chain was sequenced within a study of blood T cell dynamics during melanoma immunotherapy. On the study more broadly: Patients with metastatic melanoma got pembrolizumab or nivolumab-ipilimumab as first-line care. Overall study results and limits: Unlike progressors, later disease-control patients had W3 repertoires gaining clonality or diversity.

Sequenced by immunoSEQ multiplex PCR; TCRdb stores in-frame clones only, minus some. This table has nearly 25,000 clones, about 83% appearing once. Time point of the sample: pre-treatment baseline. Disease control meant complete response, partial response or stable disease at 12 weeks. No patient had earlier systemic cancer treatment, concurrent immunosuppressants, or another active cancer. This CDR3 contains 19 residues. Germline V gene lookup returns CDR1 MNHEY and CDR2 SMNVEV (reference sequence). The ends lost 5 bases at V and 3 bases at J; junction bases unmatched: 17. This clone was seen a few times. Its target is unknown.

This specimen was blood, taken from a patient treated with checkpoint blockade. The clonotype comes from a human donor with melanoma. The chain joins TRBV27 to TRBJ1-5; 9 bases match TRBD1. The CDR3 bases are TGTGCCAGCAGTCCCGGGACAGGGTTTTTTTTCTTGCACAATCAGCCCCAGCATTTT. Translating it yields CASSPGTGFFFLHNQPQHF.